Presented here are 20 T cell receptor beta chains from one specimen sequenced in a study of T cell repertoires in cytomegalovirus infection. From the reads, TCRdb called clonotypes with MiXCR, one entry per CDR3 protein. The table lists some 180,000 distinct CDR3 sequences, about 15% of them singletons, with roughly 24% in the top ten. The sample comprised CD8+ T cells from PBMCs. Source of these receptors: a human donor in good health (CMV status not recorded). Some clones in this sample may be carry-over from other donors' samples.

This clonotype was observed a few times. This rearrangement joins TRBV28 to TRBJ1-1; 7 bases agree with TRBD1. The CDR3 totals 14 residues. CDR1 is MDHEN and CDR2 is SYDVKM in the germline V gene. J was trimmed by 7 bases and V by 4 bases; bases with no gene match: 9. The CDR3 spells CASSSLTGPHEAFF. In DNA form, the CDR3 reads TGTGCCAGCAGTTCCCTGACAGGGCCCCATGAAGCTTTCTTT.

There are a few counts of this clonotype. The V and J genes are TRBV7-2 and TRBJ2-5, with D possibly TRBD1 on 5 matching bases. Trimming removed 1 base from V and 2 bases from J, with 11 bases in between. Germline V gives CDR1 SGHTA, CDR2 FQGNSA. CDR3 size: 15 residues. In DNA form, the CDR3 reads TGTGCCAGCAGCTTAGACAGGAACTTTCAAGAGACCCAGTACTTC. Encoded protein: CASSLDRNFQETQYF.

Only a few counts were recorded for this clonotype. J is TRBJ2-5 and V is TRBV19; D gene ambiguous. Trimming pared 2 bases from V and 2 bases from J, leaving 6 bases between. There are 13 residues in the CDR3. Germline CDR1 reads LNHDA; CDR2 reads SQIVND (reference sequence). In DNA form, the CDR3 reads TGTGCCAGTAGTATAAACCGTCAAGAGACCCAGTACTTC. Its translation: CASSINRQETQYF.

This clonotype was recorded a few times. CDR3 amino acids: CASSADGYEQYF. In nucleotides, the CDR3 is TGTGCCAGCAGCGCGGACGGCTACGAGCAGTACTTC. The chain carries TRBV9 and TRBJ2-7; D is undetermined. Germline CDR1 is SGDLS and CDR2 is YYNGEE. With 3 bases removed from V and 3 bases from J, the gap between germline ends came to 7 bases. CDR3 length: 12 amino acids. Together with reference TRBV9 and TRBJ2-7, the CDR3 gives the full variable domain: DSGVTQTPKHLITATGQRVTLRCSPRSGDLSVYWYQQSLDQGLQFLIQYYNGEERAKGNILERFSAQQFPDLHSELNLSSLELGDSALYFCASSADGYEQYFGPGTRLTVT.

In its sample, this clonotype was seen a few times. The chain employs TRBV7-2 and TRBJ2-3; weak D call: TRBD2 (6 bases). Trimming left V 5 bases short and J 5 bases short, with 17 bases between. The V gene's germline CDR1 is SGHTA and CDR2 FQGNSA. The CDR3 is 15 residues long. This CDR3 reads CASSPWASEEDTQYF. The DNA for the CDR3 is TGTGCCAGCAGCCCCTGGGCTAGCGAGGAAGATACGCAGTATTTT.

The DNA of the CDR3 is TGTGCCAGCAGCTGGGAGGGATCCGAGCAGTACTTC. Its translation: CASSWEGSEQYF. V gene TRBV5-6 combines with J gene TRBJ2-7; 7 positions agree with TRBD2. V shed 3 bases, J shed 6 bases, and the junction held 3 bases outside the gene matches. The CDR3 is made up of 12 amino acids. Germline CDR1 SGHDT, CDR2 YYEEEE. Complete variable domain (other parts from reference TRBV5-6 and TRBJ2-7): DAGVTQSPTHLIKTRGQQVTLRCSPKSGHDTVSWYQQALGQGPQFIFQYYEEEERQRGNFPDRFSGHQFPNYSSELNVNALLLGDSALYLCASSWEGSEQYFGPGTRLTVT.

With respect to this clonotype: A junction end diverges from the germline sequence, so it may reflect a read error. The rearrangement uses TRBV7-2 and TRBJ2-2; D is unresolved. The CDR3 length is 14 residues. Looked up from germline, CDR1 is SGHTA and CDR2 is FQGNSA. CDR3 in DNA: TGTACCAGCCTCGGCCCCTTTAAGGCCGGTGAGCTGTTTTTT. Translation: CTSLGPFKAGELFF.

This clonotype has only a few counts. The chain is built from TRBV7-9 and TRBJ2-7; D unresolved. Germline V gene sequence: CDR1 SEHNR, CDR2 FQNEAQ (reference sequence). The V and J ends lost 2 bases and 0 bases respectively, with 14 bases between them. The CDR3 covers 16 residues. CDR3 sequence (DNA): TGTGCCAGCAGCTTATCGAATAACCAGGACTCCTACGAGCAGTACTTC. As protein: CASSLSNNQDSYEQYF.

This clonotype was counted a few times. The CDR3: CASSPPRGGSEAFF. In DNA form, the CDR3 reads TGTGCCAGCAGCCCTCCAAGGGGAGGATCTGAAGCTTTCTTT. The rearrangement uses TRBV7-6 and TRBJ1-1, with D possibly TRBD1 on 5 matching bases. Per the germline V gene, CDR1 is SGHVS and CDR2 is FNYEAQ. Trimming shortened V by 5 bases and J by 6 bases, and 16 bases separated the two germline ends. The CDR3 extends over 14 amino acids. The variable domain in full, with the rest retrieved from reference TRBV7-6 and TRBJ1-1, is GAGVSQSPRYKVTKRGQDVALRCDPISGHVSLYWYRQALGQGPEFLTYFNYEAQQDKSGLPNDRFSAERPEGSISTLTIQRTEQRDSAMYRCASSPPRGGSEAFFGQGTRLTVV.

This clonotype was detected a few times. In DNA form, the CDR3 reads TGTGCCAGCAGTTACTCTGCAGGGAGTGCGGGCTACACCTTC. It translates to CASSYSAGSAGYTF. The V gene is TRBV6-5, the J gene TRBJ1-2; D might be TRBD1 (5 bases). V was trimmed by 0 bases and J by 8 bases, leaving 13 bases between them. This CDR3 region has 14 residues. Looked up from germline, CDR1 is MNHEY and CDR2 is SVGAGI.

Only a few counts were recorded for this clonotype. The CDR3 DNA sequence: TGTGCCAGCAGCCAAGCCGGGACTATAGGCAATGAGCAGTTCTTC. Translation: CASSQAGTIGNEQFF. The chain has TRBV14 and TRBJ2-1, with 7 bases identical to TRBD2. CDR3 size: 15 residues. J gave up 6 bases and V 1 base, and 6 bases lay outside the gene matches. In germline, CDR1 is SGHDN, CDR2 FVKESK.

This clonotype was picked up many times. V is TRBV28 and J is TRBJ2-7; TRBD2 might be the D (5 bases). Per the germline V gene, CDR1 is MDHEN and CDR2 is SYDVKM. Trimming removed 3 bases from V and 6 bases from J, with 9 bases in between. The CDR3 is made up of 12 amino acids. The CDR3 is CASSFQEAEQYF. CDR3 sequence (DNA): TGTGCCAGCAGTTTCCAGGAGGCCGAGCAGTACTTC.

This clonotype was detected a few times. The chain is built from TRBV4-2 and TRBJ2-1; D call uncertain. Germline assignment: CDR1 LGHNA and CDR2 YNFKEQ. V was trimmed by 4 bases and J by 7 bases, leaving 8 bases between them. The CDR3 runs to 12 residues. The CDR3 nucleotides read TGTGCCAGCAGCCGAAATGGGAATGAGCAGTTCTTC. This sequence encodes CASSRNGNEQFF.

This clonotype was seen only a few times. V is TRBV6-5 and J is TRBJ2-2; D gene uncertain. CDR3 length: 18 amino acids. Between the trimmed V and J ends, which lost 5 bases and 0 bases, there was a span of 19 bases. The germline V gene has CDR1 MNHEY and CDR2 SVGAGI. The CDR3, as DNA: TGTGCCAGCAGTCACATAGCCGACGGAGCCGCGAACACCGGGGAGCTGTTTTTT. Protein sequence: CASSHIADGAANTGELFF.

The V and J genes are TRBV6-2 or TRBV6-3 and TRBJ2-1, with 9 nucleotides matching TRBD2. Germline values: CDR1 MNHEY, CDR2 SVGEGT. The CDR3 consists of 16 residues. V lost 5 bases and J lost 6; bases outside the gene matches: 11. CDR3: CASSPSGRGGLNEQFF. The CDR3 bases are TGTGCCAGCAGTCCGTCTGGGCGGGGGGGCCTCAATGAGCAGTTCTTC.

The chain links TRBV12-3 or TRBV12-4 to TRBJ2-2, with D possibly matching TRBD2 (6 bases). The CDR3 totals 14 residues. Deletions cut 6 bases from V and 6 bases from J, with 14 bases between. The CDR3 here is CASSRRGSPGELFF. The DNA for the CDR3 is TGTGCCAGCAGCCGGCGGGGAAGCCCCGGGGAGCTGTTTTTT.

The rearrangement links TRBV7-9 to TRBJ1-1; D gene unclear. The V end lost 2 bases, the J end lost 4 bases, and 14 bases lay between the germline ends. Germline CDR1 and CDR2: SEHNR and FQNEAQ (reference sequence). The CDR3 totals 15 residues. The CDR3 is CASSLIRVKFTEAFF. DNA of the CDR3: TGTGCCAGCAGCTTAATTAGGGTTAAGTTCACTGAAGCTTTCTTT.

In this sample, this clonotype turned up a few times. The chain joins TRBV7-6 to TRBJ2-6; D is unresolved. V lost 1 base and J 0 bases, leaving 4 bases between the germline ends. Per germline, CDR1 SGHVS and CDR2 FNYEAQ. The CDR3 contains 15 residues. Written as DNA, the CDR3 is TGTGCCAGCAGCTTAGGGCTCTCTGGGGCCAACGTCCTGACTTTC. This translates into CASSLGLSGANVLTF.

V usage is TRBV7-6 and J usage is TRBJ1-1, with a tentative D call TRBD1 (6 bases). V lost 1 base and J 7 bases, leaving 19 bases between the germline ends. The germline V gene encodes CDR1 SGHVS and CDR2 FNYEAQ. The CDR3 has 16 amino acids. The CDR3 DNA is TGTGCCAGCAGCTTAGGAGGGACACCGTGGGGGAATGAAGCTTTCTTT. Translating gives CASSLGGTPWGNEAFF. Looking up the rest from reference TRBV7-6 and TRBJ1-1 gives the full variable domain: GAGVSQSPRYKVTKRGQDVALRCDPISGHVSLYWYRQALGQGPEFLTYFNYEAQQDKSGLPNDRFSAERPEGSISTLTIQRTEQRDSAMYRCASSLGGTPWGNEAFFGQGTRLTVV.

This rearrangement joins TRBV29-1 to TRBJ2-7; TRBD1 is a possible D gene (7 bases). The CDR3 spans 16 residues. Trimming removed 6 bases at V and 4 bases at J, with 25 bases between. CDR1 is SQVTM and CDR2 is ANQGSEA in the germline V gene. CDR3 sequence (DNA): TGCAGCGTCGAGCTCCGATCAGGGGGGCTAGGGTACGAGCAGTACTTC. Amino acids: CSVELRSGGLGYEQYF.